The clone carrying this TCR beta chain was seen only a few times. Germline CDR1 MNHEY, CDR2 SMNVEV (reference sequence). The CDR3 contains 14 residues. Trimming left V 4 bases short and J 0 bases short, with 6 bases between. The data originate from a study of blood T cell repertoires in COVID-19. Across the whole study: From T cells, B-cell-depleted T cells, or PBMCs came the material, which was cDNA or gDNA.

Authors' methods: Reference gene primer amplification yielded estimated nucleated cell counts. Generated by immunoSEQ multiplex PCR, the TCRdb table keeps only in-frame clones and is missing some. V and J calls plus clone size are reproduced from that table; the DNA served to infer D and trimming. The sample has 150,000 to 200,000 clones, approximately 90% seen once. The sequencing input was peripheral blood. This chain uses TRBV27 with TRBJ1-4; D unresolved. The clonotype was recovered from a man in his fifties who had recovered from COVID-19. The CDR3 here is CASSYSATNEKLFF. The CDR3 coding sequence is TGTGCCAGCAGTTACAGTGCAACTAATGAAAAACTGTTTTTT.